This T cell receptor beta chain was obtained from a study of T-cell memory formation after mild COVID-19. V dropped 7 bases and J dropped 3 bases, with 10 bases sitting between them. Per germline, CDR1 KGHSH and CDR2 LQKENI. This CDR3 has 13 residues. TCRdb independently ran MiXCR on the 5' RACE reads; one entry per CDR3 protein. The sample holds 250,000 to 300,000 distinct CDR3 sequences, less than 9.5% seen once. Sample: PBMCs or a T cell subset sorted from them (not recorded which). The sequence derives from a man younger than 35 who had mild COVID-19 (a few samples of this study predate the infection). Cell type and time point are not known. The V gene is TRBV18, the J gene TRBJ1-5; D is ambiguous. The CDR3 coding sequence is TGTGCCAGCTACACGGTCCTCAATCAGCCCCAGCATTTT. Translating gives CASYTVLNQPQHF.